These 4 T cell receptor beta chains share one sample of origin, sequenced in a study of CD8 T cells in ankylosing spondylitis. TCRdb called the 5' RACE reads again in MiXCR, with one record for every CDR3 protein. Here the sample spans about 130,000 distinct CDR3 sequences, roughly 13% being singletons. Material: blood, either unsorted or a sorted T cell fraction (not recorded which). Receptors originate from a female donor with ankylosing spondylitis or in good health (not recorded which).

The chain uses TRBV19 and TRBJ2-1; 15 positions agree with TRBD2. The CDR3 covers 16 residues. Looked up from germline, CDR1 is LNHDA and CDR2 is SQIVND (reference sequence). With V trimmed by 5 bases and J by 7 bases, 6 bases remained unmatched. CDR3 bases: TGTGCCAGTAGTCGATCTGGACTAGCGGGAGGGAATGAGCAGTTCTTC. Translating gives CASSRSGLAGGNEQFF.

This clonotype has at least ten counts. V is TRBV5-1 and J is TRBJ1-4; D is unclear. Trimming pared 0 bases from V and 1 base from J, leaving 10 bases between. CDR3 length equals 16 residues. Germline V gene sequence: CDR1 SGHRS, CDR2 YFSETQ. CDR3 residues: CASSLVGLGTNEKLFF. The CDR3 nucleotides read TGCGCCAGCAGCTTGGTCGGCCTGGGAACTAATGAAAAACTGTTTTTT.

This clonotype has only a few counts. CDR3 protein: CSARESGTSWYF. The CDR3 DNA reads as TGCAGTGCTAGAGAAAGCGGGACTAGCTGGTATTTT. The gene calls are TRBV20-1 and TRBJ2-3; 9 positions agree with TRBD2. CDR3 length: 12 amino acids. V lost 0 bases and J lost 14; bases outside the gene matches: 6. Germline V gene data show CDR1 as DFQATT and CDR2 as SNEGSKA (reference sequence).

This clonotype was detected ten times or more. The chain links TRBV3-1 to TRBJ2-7, with D tentatively TRBD2 (7 bases). Trimming left V 4 bases short and J 5 bases short, with 18 bases between. Germline values: CDR1 LGHDT, CDR2 YNNKEL (reference sequence). This CDR3 is 15 amino acids long. In DNA form, the CDR3 reads TGTGCCAGCAGCCCAAACACGGGGGGCAAGGACGAGCAGTACTTC. Translated, it gives CASSPNTGGKDEQYF.